These 7 T cell receptor beta chains share one sample of origin, sequenced in a study of siplizumab effects on memory and regulatory T cells. Sequencing was performed with immunoSEQ multiplex PCR; in TCRdb, only in-frame clones are kept and a portion is missing. The table lists 90,000 to 95,000 clones, 96% of them singletons. The material sequenced was naive CD4+ T cells sorted from blood. Receptor source: a human donor in good health.

This clone appeared once. The rearrangement uses TRBV4-1 and TRBJ2-2; D unclear. CDR3 size: 14 residues. Germline loops: CDR1 MGHRA, CDR2 YSYEKL. The V gene lost 3 bases and the J gene lost 3 bases, with 8 bases spanning the gap. The DNA of the CDR3 is TGCGCCAGCAGCCAGCCGGGTTACACCGGGGAGCTGTTTTTT. It encodes CASSQPGYTGELFF.

The chain carries TRBV28 and TRBJ1-6, with 10 bases identical to TRBD1. V lost 3 bases and J lost 6; bases outside the gene matches: 2. Germline CDR1 MDHEN, CDR2 SYDVKM. The length of the CDR3 is 15 residues. The CDR3 region has the DNA TGTGCCAGCAGTTTGACAGGGGGCTTTAATTCACCCCTCCACTTT. Amino acids: CASSLTGGFNSPLHF.

A single count supports this clone. This same CDR3 is encoded by further DNA sequences in the sample. This chain connects TRBV6-1 to TRBJ1-1, with D maybe TRBD1 (5 bases). V was cut by 6 bases and J by 3 bases, with 17 bases left in between. The germline V gene has CDR1 MNHNS and CDR2 SASEGT. This CDR3 is built from 15 residues. CDR3 amino acids: CASRKAYRFDTEAFF. CDR3 nucleotide sequence: TGTGCCAGCAGGAAGGCCTACAGGTTCGACACTGAAGCTTTCTTT.

The gene calls are TRBV7-9 and TRBJ1-6, with TRBD1 matching over 8 bases. The CDR3 runs 16 residues. V trimming: 1 base; J trimming: 6 bases; junction bases outside the gene matches: 5. From germline, CDR1 is SEHNR and CDR2 FQNEAQ (reference sequence). CDR3 nucleotides: TGTGCCAGCAGCTTAGGGCAGGGACAGGCTAATTCACCCCTCCACTTT. Amino acids: CASSLGQGQANSPLHF.

The chain employs TRBV28 and TRBJ2-1; no firm D call. In germline, CDR1 is MDHEN, CDR2 SYDVKM. This CDR3 spans 13 amino acids. V was pared by 6 bases and J by 0 bases, with 6 bases between. For the CDR3, the DNA is TGTGCCAGCAGGGGGTACTCCTACAATGAGCAGTTCTTC. It codes for CASRGYSYNEQFF.

The rearrangement joins TRBV6-1 to TRBJ1-6; a weak D match, TRBD1 (6 bases). CDR1 is MNHNS and CDR2 is SASEGT in the germline V gene. CDR3 length: 15 amino acids. The ends were cut back, 2 bases at V and 9 bases at J, with 14 bases in the middle. The CDR3: CASSEWGQPGSPLHF. The CDR3, as DNA: TGTGCCAGCAGTGAATGGGGGCAGCCGGGTTCACCCCTCCACTTT.

The rearrangement links TRBV5-6 to TRBJ2-4, with TRBD2 matching 13 bases. V lost 3 bases, J lost 0 bases, and 9 bases stayed unmatched. Germline-derived CDR1 and CDR2 are SGHDT and YYEEEE. CDR3 size: 19 residues. The DNA of the CDR3 is TGTGCCAGCAGCTCAACTAGCGGGGGGGCCCTAGGAGCCAAAAACATTCAGTACTTC. Translating gives CASSSTSGGALGAKNIQYF.